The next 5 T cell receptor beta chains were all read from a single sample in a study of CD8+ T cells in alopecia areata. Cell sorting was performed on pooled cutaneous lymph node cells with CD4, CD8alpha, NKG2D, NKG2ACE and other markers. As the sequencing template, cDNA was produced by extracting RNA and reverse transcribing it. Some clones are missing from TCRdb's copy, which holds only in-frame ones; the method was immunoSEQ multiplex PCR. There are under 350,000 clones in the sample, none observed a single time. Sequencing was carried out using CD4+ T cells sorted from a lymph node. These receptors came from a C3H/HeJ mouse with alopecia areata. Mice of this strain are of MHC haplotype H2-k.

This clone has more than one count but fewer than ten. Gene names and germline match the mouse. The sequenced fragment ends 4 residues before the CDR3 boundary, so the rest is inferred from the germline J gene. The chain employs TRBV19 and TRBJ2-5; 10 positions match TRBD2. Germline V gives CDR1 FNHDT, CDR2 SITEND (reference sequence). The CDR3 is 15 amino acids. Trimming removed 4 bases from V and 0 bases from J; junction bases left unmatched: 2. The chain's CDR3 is CASSADWGNQDTQYF. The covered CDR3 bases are TGTGCCAGCAGTGCGGACTGGGGGAACCAAGAC.

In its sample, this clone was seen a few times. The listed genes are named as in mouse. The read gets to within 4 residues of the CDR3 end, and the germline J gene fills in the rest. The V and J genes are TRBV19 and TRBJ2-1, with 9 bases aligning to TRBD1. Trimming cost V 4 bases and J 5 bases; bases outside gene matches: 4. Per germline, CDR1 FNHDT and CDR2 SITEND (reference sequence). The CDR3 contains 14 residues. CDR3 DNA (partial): TGTGCCAGCAGTCGCCGGGACAGGGATGCT. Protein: CASSRRDRDA. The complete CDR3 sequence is CASSRRDRDAEQFF.

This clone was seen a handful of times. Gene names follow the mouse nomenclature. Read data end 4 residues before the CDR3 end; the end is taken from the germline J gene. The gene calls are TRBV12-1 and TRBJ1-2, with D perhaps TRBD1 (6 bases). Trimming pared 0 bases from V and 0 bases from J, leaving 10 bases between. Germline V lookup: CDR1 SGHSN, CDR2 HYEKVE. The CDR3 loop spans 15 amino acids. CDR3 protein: CASSLSTGANSDYTF. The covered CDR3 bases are TGTGCCAGCTCTCTCTCGACAGGAGCAAACTCC.

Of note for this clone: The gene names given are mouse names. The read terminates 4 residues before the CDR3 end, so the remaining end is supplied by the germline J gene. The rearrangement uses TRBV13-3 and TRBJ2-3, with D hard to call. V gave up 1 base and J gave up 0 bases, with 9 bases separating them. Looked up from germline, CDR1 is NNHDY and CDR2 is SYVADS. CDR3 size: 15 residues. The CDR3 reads CASSDSQFSAETLYF. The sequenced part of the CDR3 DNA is TGTGCCAGCAGTGATAGTCAATTTAGTGCAGAA.

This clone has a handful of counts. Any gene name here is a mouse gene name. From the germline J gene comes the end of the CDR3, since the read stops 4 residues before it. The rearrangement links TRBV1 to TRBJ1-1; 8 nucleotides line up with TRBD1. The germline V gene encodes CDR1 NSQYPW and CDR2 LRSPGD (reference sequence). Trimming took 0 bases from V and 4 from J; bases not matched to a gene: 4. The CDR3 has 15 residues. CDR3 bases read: TGCACCTGCAGTGCAGATGCAGGGGGCCTCACA. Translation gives CTCSADAGGLT. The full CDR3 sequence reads CTCSADAGGLTEVFF.